The next 12 T cell receptor beta chains were all read from a single sample in a study of Ad26.COV2.S vaccination and SARS-CoV-2 variants. Generated by immunoSEQ multiplex PCR, the TCRdb table keeps only in-frame clones and is missing some. The sample includes about 350,000 clones, 90% to 95% of them seen just once. Sequenced here: peripheral blood, sampled after recovery from COVID-19. These receptors all stem from a human donor who had recovered from COVID-19.

The chain combines TRBV7-8 with TRBJ2-5; 7 bases line up with TRBD1. Germline V gene sequence: CDR1 SGHVS, CDR2 FQNEAQ. V was pared by 3 bases and J by 7 bases, with 2 bases of the junction left unmatched. This CDR3 is built from 12 residues. DNA for the CDR3: TGTGCCAGCAGCTTTCCAGGGGGGACCCAGTACTTC. Translating it yields CASSFPGGTQYF.

As for this clone: This specimen includes other DNA sequences encoding the same CDR3. The genes are TRBV5-1 and TRBJ2-3; unclear D gene. The germline V gene has CDR1 SGHRS and CDR2 YFSETQ. The V end lost 0 bases, the J end lost 6 bases, and 8 bases lay between the germline ends. The CDR3 covers 13 residues. CDR3 loop: CASSLVATDTQYF. CDR3 coding DNA: TGCGCCAGCAGCTTGGTAGCTACCGATACGCAGTATTTT. Full variable domain (rest looked up from reference TRBV5-1 and TRBJ2-3): KAGVTQTPRYLIKTRGQQVTLSCSPISGHRSVSWYQQTPGQGLQFLFEYFSETQRNKGNFPGRFSGRQFSNSRSEMNVSTLELGDSALYLCASSLVATDTQYFGPGTRLTVL.

V gene TRBV6-5 combines with J gene TRBJ2-7; D could derive from TRBD1 or TRBD2 (5 bases each). The germline CDR1 and CDR2 sequences are MNHEY and SVGAGI. This CDR3 region has 14 residues. With 6 bases removed from V and 5 bases from J, the gap between germline ends came to 17 bases. The CDR3 coding sequence is TGTGCCAGCAGCCGGACACGAGGGGAACACGAGCAGTACTTC. Protein sequence: CASSRTRGEHEQYF.

This sequence joins TRBV7-9 and TRBJ1-1; D is uncertain. The CDR3 spans 11 residues. The germline V gene encodes CDR1 SEHNR and CDR2 FQNEAQ (reference sequence). Trimming cost V 8 bases and J 1 base, with 5 bases left between them. CDR3 DNA sequence: TGTGCCAGCGGCACGAACACTGAAGCTTTCTTT. It codes for CASGTNTEAFF.

This clone showed up just once. The chain links TRBV4-3 to TRBJ1-4; no clear D. The CDR3 length is 12 residues. V lost 3 bases, J lost 10 bases, and 9 bases lay in between. Germline assignment: CDR1 LGHNA and CDR2 YSLEER. In DNA, the CDR3 is TGCGCCAGCAGCCAGAGAAACGGAAAACTGTTTTTT. Protein product: CASSQRNGKLFF.

J is TRBJ1-2 and V is TRBV6-5; D is unclear. CDR3 length: 13 amino acids. The germline CDR1 and CDR2 sequences are MNHEY and SVGAGI. V dropped 5 bases and J dropped 8 bases, with 15 bases sitting between them. CDR3 nucleotide sequence: TGTGCCAGCAGTCCCTCGGCATTGGACGGCTACACCTTC. Its translation is CASSPSALDGYTF.

J is TRBJ2-5 and V is TRBV1; no DNA check was done on the table's D call, TRBD2. TRBV1 is annotated as a pseudogene. The CDR3 runs 14 residues. Here the CDR3 reads CTASTSGSQETQYF. CDR3 DNA sequence: TGCACCGCCTCGACTAGCGGATCCCAAGAGACCCAGTACTTC.

The rearrangement joins TRBV18 to TRBJ1-2, with D possibly matching TRBD1 (5 bases). Trimming removed 3 bases from V and 2 bases from J, with 16 bases in between. CDR1 KGHSH and CDR2 LQKENI come from the germline V gene. This CDR3 contains 16 residues. CDR3 in DNA: TGTGCCAGCTCACCTAGCCCTTCGACAGAGAACTATGGCTACACCTTC. As protein: CASSPSPSTENYGYTF.

The chain links TRBV14 to TRBJ2-1, with D unclear. The CDR3 has 17 amino acids. Germline loops: CDR1 SGHDN, CDR2 FVKESK. The V end was cut by 0 bases, the J end by 3 bases, with 15 bases between. CDR3 coding DNA: TGTGCCAGCAGCCAAGATTCGGGCTCACAACTCTACAATGAGCAGTTCTTC. Translating gives CASSQDSGSQLYNEQFF.

The chain combines TRBV6-5 with TRBJ1-2, with a possible D match to TRBD1 (6 bases). CDR1 and CDR2 (germline): MNHEY, SVGAGI. The V end was cut by 2 bases, the J end by 4 bases, with 11 bases between. This CDR3 is 14 amino acids long. CDR3 DNA: TGTGCCAGCAGTTACCACGACAGGAGCTATGGCTACACCTTC. Residues: CASSYHDRSYGYTF.

The V call is TRBV10-3, the J call TRBJ2-5; tentatively, D is TRBD2 (6 bases). Germline V gene sequence: CDR1 ENHRY, CDR2 SYGVKD. V was shortened by 0 bases and J by 5 bases, with 19 bases between the two germline ends. The CDR3 extends over 17 amino acids. The CDR3 nucleotides are TGTGCCATCAGTGAGTCTTGGGGAGGTCAAGGTAGTGAGACCCAGTACTTC. It is translated as CAISESWGGQGSETQYF.

This chain connects TRBV6-6 to TRBJ2-3; 8 bases line up with TRBD2. Germline loops: CDR1 MNHNY, CDR2 SVGAGI (reference sequence). There are 15 residues in the CDR3. V lost 3 bases to trimming and J lost 2 bases; unmatched junction nucleotides: 4. The CDR3 here is CASSYGRGVTDTQYF. CDR3 DNA sequence: TGTGCCAGCAGTTATGGGCGGGGGGTCACAGATACGCAGTATTTT.